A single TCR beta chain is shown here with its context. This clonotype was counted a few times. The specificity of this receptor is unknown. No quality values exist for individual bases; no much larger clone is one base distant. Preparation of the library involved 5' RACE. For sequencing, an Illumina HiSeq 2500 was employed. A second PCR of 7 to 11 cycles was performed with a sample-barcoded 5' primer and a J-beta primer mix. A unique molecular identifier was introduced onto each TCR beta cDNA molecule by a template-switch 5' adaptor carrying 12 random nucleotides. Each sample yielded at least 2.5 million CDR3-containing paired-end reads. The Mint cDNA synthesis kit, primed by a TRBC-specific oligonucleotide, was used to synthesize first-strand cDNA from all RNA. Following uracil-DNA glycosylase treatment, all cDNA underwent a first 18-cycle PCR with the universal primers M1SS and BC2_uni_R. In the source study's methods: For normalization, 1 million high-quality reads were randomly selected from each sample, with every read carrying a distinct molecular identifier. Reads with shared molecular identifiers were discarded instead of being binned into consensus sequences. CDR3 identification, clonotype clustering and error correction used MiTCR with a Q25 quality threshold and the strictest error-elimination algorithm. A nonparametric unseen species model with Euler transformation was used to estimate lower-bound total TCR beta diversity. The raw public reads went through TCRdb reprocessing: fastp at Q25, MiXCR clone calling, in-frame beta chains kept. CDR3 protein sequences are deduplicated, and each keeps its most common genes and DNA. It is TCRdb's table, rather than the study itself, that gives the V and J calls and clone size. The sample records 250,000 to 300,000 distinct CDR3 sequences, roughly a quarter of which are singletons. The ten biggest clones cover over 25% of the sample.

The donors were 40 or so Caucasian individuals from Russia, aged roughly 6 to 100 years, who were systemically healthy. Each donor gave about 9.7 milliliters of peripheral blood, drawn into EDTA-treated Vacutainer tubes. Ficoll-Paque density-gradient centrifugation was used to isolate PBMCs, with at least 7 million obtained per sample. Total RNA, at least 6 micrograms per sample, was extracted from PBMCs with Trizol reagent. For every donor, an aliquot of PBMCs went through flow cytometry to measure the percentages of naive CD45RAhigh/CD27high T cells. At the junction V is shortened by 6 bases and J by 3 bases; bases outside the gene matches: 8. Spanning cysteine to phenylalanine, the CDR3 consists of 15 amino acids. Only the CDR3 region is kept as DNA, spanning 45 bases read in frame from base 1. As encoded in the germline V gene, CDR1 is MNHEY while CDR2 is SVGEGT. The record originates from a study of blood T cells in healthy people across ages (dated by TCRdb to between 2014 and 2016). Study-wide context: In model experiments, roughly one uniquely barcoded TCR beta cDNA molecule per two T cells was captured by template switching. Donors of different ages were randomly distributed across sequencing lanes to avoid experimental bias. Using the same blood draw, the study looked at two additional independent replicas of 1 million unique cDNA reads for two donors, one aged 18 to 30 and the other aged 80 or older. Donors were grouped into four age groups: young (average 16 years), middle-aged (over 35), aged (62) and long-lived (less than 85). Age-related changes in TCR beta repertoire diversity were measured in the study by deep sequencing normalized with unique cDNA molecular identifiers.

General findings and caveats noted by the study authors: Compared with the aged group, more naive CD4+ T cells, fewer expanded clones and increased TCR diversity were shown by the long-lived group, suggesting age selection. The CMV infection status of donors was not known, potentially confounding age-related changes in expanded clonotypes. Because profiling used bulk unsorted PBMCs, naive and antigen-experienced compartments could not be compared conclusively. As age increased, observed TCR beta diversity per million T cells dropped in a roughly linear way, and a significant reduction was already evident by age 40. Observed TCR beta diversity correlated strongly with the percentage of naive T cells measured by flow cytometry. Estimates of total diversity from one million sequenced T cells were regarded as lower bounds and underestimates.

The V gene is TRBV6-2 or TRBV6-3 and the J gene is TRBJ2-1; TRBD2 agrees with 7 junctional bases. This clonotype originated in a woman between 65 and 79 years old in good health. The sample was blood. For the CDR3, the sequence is CASRPARELYNEQFF. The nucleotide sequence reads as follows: TGTGCCAGCAGACCGGCGCGGGAGCTCTACAATGAGCAGTTCTTC.